The 19 T cell receptor beta chains listed next were all sequenced from one sample in a study of glioma-infiltrating T cells. The iRepertoire nested amplicon-rescue multiplex PCR amplified TCR alpha and beta CDR3s from RNA. TCRdb reprocessed the multiplex PCR reads with MiXCR, giving one entry per CDR3 protein. The top ten hold about 18% of the sample, which has more than 110,000 distinct CDR3 sequences, about 39% seen once. Sequences were obtained from glioma tissue, nonneoplastic brain tissue, or PBMCs (not recorded which). The receptor set was obtained from a human donor with low-grade glioma or glioblastoma, undergoing nonglioma brain surgery, or in good health (not recorded which).

The genes are TRBV20-1 and TRBJ1-5; D is undetermined. CDR1 and CDR2 (germline): DFQATT, SNEGSKA (reference sequence). V gave up 6 bases and J gave up 0 bases, with 15 bases separating them. The CDR3 has 15 amino acids. In DNA, the CDR3 is TGCAGTGCCCACCCGTGGGCCGATAGCAATCAGCCCCAGCATTTT. Translation gives CSAHPWADSNQPQHF.

CDR3 nucleotides: TGTGCCAGTAAACAGGCGAGTAGCAATCAGCCCCAGCATTTT. It encodes CASKQASSNQPQHF. This rearrangement joins TRBV19 to TRBJ1-5, with TRBD1 as a possible D gene (5 bases). Trimming removed 7 bases at V and 0 bases at J, with 10 bases between. The V gene's germline CDR1 is LNHDA and CDR2 SQIVND (reference sequence). CDR3 length: 14 residues.

The chain joins TRBV25-1 to TRBJ2-3; D call uncertain. The CDR3 extends over 12 amino acids. Germline V gene data show CDR1 as MGHDK and CDR2 as SYGVNS. V lost 4 bases and J lost 4, with 6 bases in between. The CDR3 spells CASSVQSDTQYF. Here the CDR3 DNA reads TGTGCCAGCAGTGTCCAGTCAGATACGCAGTATTTT.

V gene TRBV15 combines with J gene TRBJ1-1, with 7 positions matching TRBD1. The germline V gene encodes CDR1 LNHNV and CDR2 YYDKDF (reference sequence). This CDR3 has 15 amino acids. After removal of 2 bases from V and 2 bases from J, the junction contained 5 bases not matched to a gene. The CDR3 sequence is CATSRPGQYNTEAFF. The CDR3 coding sequence is TGTGCCACCAGCAGACCGGGACAGTATAACACTGAAGCTTTCTTT. Filled out from reference TRBV15 and TRBJ1-1, the complete variable domain reads DAMVIQNPRYQVTQFGKPVTLSCSQTLNHNVMYWYQQKSSQAPKLLFHYYDKDFNNEADTPDNFQSRRPNTSFCFLDIRSPGLGDTAMYLCATSRPGQYNTEAFFGQGTRLTVV.

J is TRBJ2-1 and V is TRBV28; TRBD2 aligns across 10 bases. This CDR3 region has 15 residues. Per the germline V gene, CDR1 is MDHEN and CDR2 is SYDVKM. The V gene end was trimmed by 4 bases and the J gene end by 5 bases; junction bases not matched to a gene: 5. The CDR3 DNA reads as TGTGCCAGCAGTTCCGGACTAGCGGTACACAATGAGCAGTTCTTC. Its protein product is CASSSGLAVHNEQFF.

This rearrangement joins TRBV20-1 to TRBJ1-6; D uncertain. Germline CDR1 reads DFQATT; CDR2 reads SNEGSKA (reference sequence). The CDR3 length is 11 residues. V was cut by 6 bases and J by 10 bases, with 10 bases left in between. The CDR3 coding sequence is TGCAGTGCCCTCCTCGGATCACCCCTCCACTTT. This gives the protein CSALLGSPLHF.

This chain links TRBV27 with TRBJ2-3; D not resolved. The germline V and J ends were trimmed by 4 bases and 0 bases, with 8 bases remaining between them. The CDR3 sequence is 14 residues long. Germline CDR1 reads MNHEY; CDR2 reads SMNVEV (reference sequence). In nucleotides, the CDR3 is TGTGCCAGCAGTTCCCTCGGGAGCACAGATACGCAGTATTTT. Translated: CASSSLGSTDTQYF.

The chain couples TRBV20-1 to TRBJ2-7; D is ambiguous. There are 13 residues in the CDR3. Germline values: CDR1 DFQATT, CDR2 SNEGSKA (reference sequence). The V end lost 3 bases, the J end lost 0 bases, and 9 bases lay between the germline ends. CDR3 nucleotides: TGCAGTGCTAGTTTCAGGTCCTCCTACGAGCAGTACTTC. Protein sequence: CSASFRSSYEQYF.

This chain links TRBV9 with TRBJ1-3; D is possibly TRBD1 (6 bases). This CDR3 has 15 residues. Germline-derived CDR1 and CDR2 are SGDLS and YYNGEE. The germline V and J ends were trimmed by 0 bases and 8 bases, with 15 bases remaining between them. CDR3 nucleotide sequence: TGTGCCAGCAGCGTAGCTGCAGGGGAGTATGACACCATATATTTT. Protein sequence: CASSVAAGEYDTIYF.

In its sample, this clonotype was seen a few times. The CDR3 DNA sequence: TGTGCCAGCAGCTTAGCGGGGACAGGTCAAGAGACCCAGTACTTC. As protein: CASSLAGTGQETQYF. V usage is TRBV7-8 and J usage is TRBJ2-5; 8 bases align to TRBD1. Trimming removed 0 bases from V and 2 bases from J; junction bases left unmatched: 2. The CDR3 contains 15 residues. Per the germline V gene, CDR1 is SGHVS and CDR2 is FQNEAQ.

The chain is built from TRBV7-2 and TRBJ2-3; TRBD2 aligns across 10 bases. After removal of 2 bases from V and 1 base from J, the junction contained 12 bases not matched to a gene. There are 19 residues in the CDR3. Germline V gene data show CDR1 as SGHTA and CDR2 as FQGNSA. CDR3 nucleotide sequence: TGTGCCAGCAGCTTACATGGGACTAGCGCATTGGTCGGCACAGATACGCAGTATTTT. Amino acid sequence: CASSLHGTSALVGTDTQYF.

On this clonotype: The junction departs from the called germline gene at one end, perhaps through a read error. The rearrangement uses TRBV6-2 or TRBV6-3 and TRBJ2-5, with 14 bases that match TRBD2. Germline CDR1 and CDR2: MNHEY and SVGEGT. This CDR3 has 15 residues. CDR3 sequence reads: CASTGTSGRWENQYF. The CDR3 bases are TGTGCCAGCACCGGGACTAGCGGGAGATGGGAGAACCAGTACTTC.

V gene TRBV4-1 combines with J gene TRBJ1-5; 10 bases map to TRBD1. The CDR3 totals 15 residues. Germline V gene lookup returns CDR1 MGHRA and CDR2 YSYEKL. J was trimmed by 5 bases and V by 4 bases; bases with no gene match: 5. The CDR3 is CASSPAGTGDQPQHF. DNA for the CDR3: TGCGCCAGCAGCCCCGCCGGGACAGGGGATCAGCCCCAGCATTTT.

The CDR3 DNA is TGTGCCAGCAGCTTAGCGGGAGTGGGGGCCCGGGAGACCCAGTACTTC. Translated: CASSLAGVGARETQYF. The J gene is TRBJ2-5, the V gene TRBV7-2; D is perhaps TRBD1 (6 bases). Trimming shortened V by 0 bases and J by 5 bases, and 16 bases separated the two germline ends. The CDR3 consists of 16 residues. Looked up from germline, CDR1 is SGHTA and CDR2 is FQGNSA.

Only a few counts were recorded for this clonotype. The V gene is TRBV2, the J gene TRBJ2-3, with 9 bases lining up with TRBD1. The CDR3 loop spans 14 amino acids. V lost 6 bases, J lost 6 bases, and 7 bases stayed unmatched. Germline lookup yields CDR1 SNHLY and CDR2 FYNNEI. This chain's CDR3 is CASSPRGQGDTQYF. As DNA, the CDR3 is TGTGCCAGCAGCCCCCGTGGACAGGGGGATACGCAGTATTTT.

CDR3 DNA sequence: TGCGCCAGCAGCGCAACAACGCCGAACACTGAAGCTTTCTTT. This encodes CASSATTPNTEAFF. The V call is TRBV5-1, the J call TRBJ1-1; D is undetermined. This CDR3 contains 14 residues. From germline, CDR1 is SGHRS and CDR2 YFSETQ. V lost 4 bases to trimming and J lost 1 base, with 11 bases between them.

This rearrangement joins TRBV6-2 or TRBV6-3 to TRBJ2-3, with 12 bases fitting TRBD2. The CDR3 runs 23 residues. V lost 2 bases to trimming and J lost 0 bases; unmatched junction nucleotides: 21. In germline, CDR1 is MNHEY, CDR2 SVGEGT. CDR3 sequence reads: CASSYPTEMSTSGGQMSTDTQYF. The CDR3 DNA follows: TGTGCCAGCAGTTACCCAACGGAGATGTCGACTAGCGGGGGCCAAATGAGCACAGATACGCAGTATTTT.

The chain employs TRBV15 and TRBJ2-7; a weak D match, TRBD1 (6 bases). The length of the CDR3 is 15 residues. The germline V gene encodes CDR1 LNHNV and CDR2 YYDKDF (reference sequence). The V end lost 0 bases, the J end lost 2 bases, and 11 bases lay between the germline ends. CDR3 region: CATSREVGGPYEQYF. As DNA, the CDR3 is TGTGCCACCAGCAGAGAAGTTGGGGGCCCCTACGAGCAGTACTTC. The whole variable domain, filled in from reference TRBV15 and TRBJ2-7, reads DAMVIQNPRYQVTQFGKPVTLSCSQTLNHNVMYWYQQKSSQAPKLLFHYYDKDFNNEADTPDNFQSRRPNTSFCFLDIRSPGLGDTAMYLCATSREVGGPYEQYFGPGTRLTVT.

The rearrangement links TRBV6-1 to TRBJ2-7, with D hard to call. V gave up 5 bases and J gave up 1 base, with 6 bases separating them. Per the germline V gene, CDR1 is MNHNS and CDR2 is SASEGT. CDR3 length equals 12 residues. The CDR3 DNA is TGTGCCAGCAGTCTCCAATCCTACGAGCAGTACTTC. It is translated as CASSLQSYEQYF.